This is a list of T cell receptor beta chains from one sample in a study of T cell responses to AZD1222 COVID-19 vaccine. The table came from immunoSEQ multiplex PCR; TCRdb's copy has only in-frame clones and leaves some out. In the table there are around 100,000 clones, roughly 91% of which are singletons. The sample was peripheral blood, taken on day 0 of AZD1222 vaccination. The receptors come from an adult in good health. The CDR3 runs from the conserved cysteine through the conserved F or W. The D gene is left open where the match is weak. The size entry is marked missing in some rows and otherwise reads once, few, many or a size class.

d_call clone_size j_call v_call cdr3_aa cdr3_nt
NA NA TRBJ2-7 TRBV27 CASSPSLASHEQYF TGTGCCAGCAGTCCATCACTAGCTTCCCACGAGCAGTACTTC
TRBD2 NA TRBJ2-7 TRBV5-1 CASSLGSGSSYEQYF TGCGCCAGCAGCTTGGGTAGCGGGAGCTCCTACGAGCAGTACTTC
NA NA TRBJ2-3 TRBV5-5 CASSPRESPADTQYF TGTGCCAGCAGCCCACGGGAGTCCCCCGCAGATACGCAGTATTTT
NA NA TRBJ1-1 TRBV6-5 CASSPSVGSGAFF TGTGCCAGCAGTCCAAGTGTAGGTTCTGGGGCTTTCTTT
NA NA TRBJ1-1 TRBV28 CASSPSGSWDTEAFF TGTGCCAGCAGTCCATCGGGCAGTTGGGACACTGAAGCTTTCTTT
NA NA TRBJ2-7 TRBV6-5 CASSYSIQHGYYEQYF TGTGCCAGCAGTTACTCGATTCAGCACGGCTACTACGAGCAGTACTTC
TRBD2 NA TRBJ2-1 TRBV7-8 CASTTLAGAYNEQFF TGTGCCAGCACAACCCTAGCGGGCGCCTACAATGAGCAGTTCTTC
NA NA TRBJ1-3 TRBV19 CASSILFRQGLRTGNTIYF TGTGCCAGTAGTATACTTTTCCGCCAGGGACTAAGAACTGGAAACACCATATATTTT
NA NA TRBJ2-7 TRBV3-1/TRBV3-2 CASSLGQGQYF TGTGCCAGCAGCTTAGGACAAGGGCAGTACTTC
TRBD1 NA TRBJ1-5 TRBV2 CASSFRDRGGGVNQPQHF TGTGCCAGCAGTTTTCGGGACAGGGGCGGCGGGGTCAATCAGCCCCAGCATTTT
NA NA TRBJ1-2 TRBV6-5 CASGIRYGYTF TGTGCCAGCGGTATTCGCTATGGCTACACCTTC
TRBD1 NA TRBJ2-1 TRBV19 CAISGQGSGQFF TGTGCCATATCGGGACAGGGGTCCGGGCAGTTCTTC
NA NA TRBJ2-1 TRBV24-1 CATSDLGGTTNEQFF TGTGCCACCAGTGATTTGGGGGGCACGACCAATGAGCAGTTCTTC
TRBD2 NA TRBJ2-1 TRBV7-9 CASSLERGSSYNEQFF TGTGCCAGCAGCTTAGAGCGGGGTAGCTCCTACAATGAGCAGTTCTTC
NA NA TRBJ1-3 TRBV6-5 CASREGAAGNTIYF TGTGCCAGCCGGGAGGGCGCCGCGGGAAACACCATATATTTT
NA NA TRBJ2-1 TRBV7-3 CASSLGRDNEQFF TGTGCCAGCAGCTTAGGGCGTGACAATGAGCAGTTCTTC
NA NA TRBJ2-7 TRBV5-1 CASSLDNFYEQYF TGCGCCAGCAGCTTGGACAACTTTTACGAGCAGTACTTC
NA NA TRBJ2-7 TRBV5-1 CASSLEGTLQFHEQYF TGCGCCAGCAGCTTGGAGGGGACCTTACAGTTTCACGAGCAGTACTTC
TRBD2 NA TRBJ2-7 TRBV6-2/TRBV6-3 CASSRLAGDEQYF TGTGCCAGCAGTCGGCTAGCGGGAGACGAGCAGTACTTC
TRBD2 NA TRBJ2-3 TRBV9 CASSSQEGLAGFTADTQYF TGTGCCAGCAGCTCCCAAGAAGGGTTAGCGGGGTTCACCGCAGATACGCAGTATTTT
NA few TRBJ2-2 TRBV14 CASSRNRVYTGELFF TGTGCCAGCAGCCGAAACAGGGTTTACACCGGGGAGCTGTTTTTT
TRBD2 NA TRBJ2-3 TRBV18 CASSPPTSGIIYTQYF TGTGCCAGCTCACCACCGACTAGCGGGATCATCTATACGCAGTATTTT
NA NA TRBJ2-1 TRBV7-9 CASSLTGPYNEQFF TGTGCCAGCAGCTTAACGGGGCCCTACAATGAGCAGTTCTTC
NA NA TRBJ2-1 TRBV11-1 CASSYNPTEGNEQFF TGTGCCAGCAGCTATAATCCCACTGAAGGCAATGAGCAGTTCTTC
NA NA TRBJ1-2 TRBV27 CASSLGSDIYGYTF TGTGCCAGCAGTTTAGGGTCCGACATTTATGGCTACACCTTC